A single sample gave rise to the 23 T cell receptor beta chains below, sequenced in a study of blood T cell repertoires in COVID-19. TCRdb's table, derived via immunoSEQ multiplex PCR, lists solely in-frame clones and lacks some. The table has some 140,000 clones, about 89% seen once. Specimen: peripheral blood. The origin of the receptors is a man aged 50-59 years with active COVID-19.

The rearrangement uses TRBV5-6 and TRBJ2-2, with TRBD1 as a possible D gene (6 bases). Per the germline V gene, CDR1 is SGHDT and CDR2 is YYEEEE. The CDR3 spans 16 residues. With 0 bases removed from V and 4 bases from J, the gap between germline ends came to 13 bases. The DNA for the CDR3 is TGTGCCAGCAGCTTGGTCGACAGGCTGGGCACCGGGGAGCTGTTTTTT. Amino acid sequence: CASSLVDRLGTGELFF. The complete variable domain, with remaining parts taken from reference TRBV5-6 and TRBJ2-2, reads DAGVTQSPTHLIKTRGQQVTLRCSPKSGHDTVSWYQQALGQGPQFIFQYYEEEERQRGNFPDRFSGHQFPNYSSELNVNALLLGDSALYLCASSLVDRLGTGELFFGEGSRLTVL.

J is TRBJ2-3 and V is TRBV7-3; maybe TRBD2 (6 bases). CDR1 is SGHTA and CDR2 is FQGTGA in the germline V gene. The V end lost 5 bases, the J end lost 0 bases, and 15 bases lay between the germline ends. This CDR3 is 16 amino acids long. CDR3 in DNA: TGTGCCAGCAGCGAGCCCGGCGGGGCGAGCACAGATACGCAGTATTTT. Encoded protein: CASSEPGGASTDTQYF. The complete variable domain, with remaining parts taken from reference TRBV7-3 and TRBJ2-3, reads GAGVSQTPSNKVTEKGKYVELRCDPISGHTALYWYRQSLGQGPEFLIYFQGTGAADDSGLPNDRFFAVRPEGSVSTLKIQRTERGDSAVYLCASSEPGGASTDTQYFGPGTRLTVL.

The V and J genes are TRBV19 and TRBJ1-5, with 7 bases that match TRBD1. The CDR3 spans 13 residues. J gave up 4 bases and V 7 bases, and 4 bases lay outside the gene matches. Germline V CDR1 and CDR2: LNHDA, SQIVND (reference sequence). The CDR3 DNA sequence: TGTGCCAGTACTGACAGGGAAAATCAGCCCCAGCATTTT. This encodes CASTDRENQPQHF.

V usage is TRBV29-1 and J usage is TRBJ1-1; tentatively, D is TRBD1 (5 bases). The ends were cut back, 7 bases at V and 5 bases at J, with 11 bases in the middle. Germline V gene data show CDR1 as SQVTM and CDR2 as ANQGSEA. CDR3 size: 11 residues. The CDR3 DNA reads TGCAGCGCCTCGACAGTGACTGAAGCTTTCTTT. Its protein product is CSASTVTEAFF.

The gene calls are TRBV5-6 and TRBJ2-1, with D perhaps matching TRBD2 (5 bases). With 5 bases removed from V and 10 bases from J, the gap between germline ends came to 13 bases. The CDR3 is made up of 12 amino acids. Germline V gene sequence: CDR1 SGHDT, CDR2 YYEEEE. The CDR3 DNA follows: TGTGCCAGCAGACTAGGGCCGGGGGAGCAGTTCTTC. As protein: CASRLGPGEQFF.

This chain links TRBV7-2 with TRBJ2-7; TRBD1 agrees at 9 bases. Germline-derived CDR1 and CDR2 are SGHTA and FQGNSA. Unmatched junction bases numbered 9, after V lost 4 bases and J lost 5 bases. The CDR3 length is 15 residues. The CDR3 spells CASSSMSTGGDEQYF. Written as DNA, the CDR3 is TGTGCCAGCAGCTCCATGTCGACAGGGGGAGACGAGCAGTACTTC. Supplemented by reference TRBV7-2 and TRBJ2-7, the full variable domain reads GAGVSQSPSNKVTEKGKDVELRCDPISGHTALYWYRQSLGQGLEFLIYFQGNSAPDKSGLPSDRFSAERTGGSVSTLTIQRTQQEDSAVYLCASSSMSTGGDEQYFGPGTRLTVT.

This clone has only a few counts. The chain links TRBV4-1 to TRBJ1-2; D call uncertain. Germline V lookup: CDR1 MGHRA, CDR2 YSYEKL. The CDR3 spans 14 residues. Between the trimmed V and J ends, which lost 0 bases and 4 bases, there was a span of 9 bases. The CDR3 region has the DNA TGCGCCAGCAGCCAAGAGGAGGGCGCCTATGGCTACACCTTC. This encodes CASSQEEGAYGYTF.

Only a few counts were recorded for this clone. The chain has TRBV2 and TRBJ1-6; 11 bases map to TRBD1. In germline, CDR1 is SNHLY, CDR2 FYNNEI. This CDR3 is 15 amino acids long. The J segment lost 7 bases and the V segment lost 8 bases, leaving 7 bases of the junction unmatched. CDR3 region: CASGRDRGINSPLHF. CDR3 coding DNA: TGTGCCAGCGGGAGGGACAGGGGGATAAATTCACCCCTCCACTTT.

CDR3 sequence (DNA): TGCGCCAGCAGCACGGGACAGGCCCGAGAGGGCTACACCTTC. Amino acid sequence: CASSTGQAREGYTF. V is TRBV5-1 and J is TRBJ1-2, with TRBD1 identical over 8 bases. CDR1 and CDR2 from the germline V gene are SGHRS and YFSETQ. J lost 8 bases, V lost 4 bases, and 10 bases had no gene match. CDR3 length: 14 amino acids.

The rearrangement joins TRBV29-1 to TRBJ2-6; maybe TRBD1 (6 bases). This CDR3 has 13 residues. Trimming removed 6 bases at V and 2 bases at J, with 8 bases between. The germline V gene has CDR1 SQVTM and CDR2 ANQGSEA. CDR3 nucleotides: TGCAGCGTAACAGGGACTGGGGCCAACGTCCTGACTTTC. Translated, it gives CSVTGTGANVLTF.

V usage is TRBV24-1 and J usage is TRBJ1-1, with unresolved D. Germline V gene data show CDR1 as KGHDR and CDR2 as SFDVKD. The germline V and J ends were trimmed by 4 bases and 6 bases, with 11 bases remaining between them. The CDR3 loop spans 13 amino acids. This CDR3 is CATSEAFDSEAFF. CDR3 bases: TGTGCCACCAGTGAAGCCTTCGACTCTGAAGCTTTCTTT.

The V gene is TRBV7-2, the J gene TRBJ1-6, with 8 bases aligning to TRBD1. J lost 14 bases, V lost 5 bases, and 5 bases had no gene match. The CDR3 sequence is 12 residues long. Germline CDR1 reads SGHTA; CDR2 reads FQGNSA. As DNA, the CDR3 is TGTGCCAGCAGCCAGGACAGGGCTACCCTCCACTTT. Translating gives CASSQDRATLHF.

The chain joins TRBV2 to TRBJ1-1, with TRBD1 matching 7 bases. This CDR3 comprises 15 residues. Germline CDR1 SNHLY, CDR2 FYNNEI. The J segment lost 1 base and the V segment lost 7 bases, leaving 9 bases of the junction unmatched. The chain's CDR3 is CASTTQGQPNTEAFF. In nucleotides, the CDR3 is TGTGCCAGCACCACCCAGGGACAGCCGAACACTGAAGCTTTCTTT.

The CDR3 region has the DNA TGTGCTAGTGGTTTGGCAGGGTCCTGGCAGCCCCAGCATTTT. Encoded protein: CASGLAGSWQPQHF. The chain links TRBV12-5 to TRBJ1-5, with D possibly being TRBD1 (5 bases). The germline V and J ends were trimmed by 1 base and 7 bases, with 11 bases remaining between them. Germline-derived CDR1 and CDR2 are LGHNT and FRNRAP. The CDR3 runs 14 residues.

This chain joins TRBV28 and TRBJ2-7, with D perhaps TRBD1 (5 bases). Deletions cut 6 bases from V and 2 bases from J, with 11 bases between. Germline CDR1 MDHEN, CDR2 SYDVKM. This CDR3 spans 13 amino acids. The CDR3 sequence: CASSHDRTYEQYF. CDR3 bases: TGTGCCAGCAGCCACGACAGAACCTACGAGCAGTACTTC. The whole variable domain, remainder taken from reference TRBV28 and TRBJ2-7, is DVKVTQSSRYLVKRTGEKVFLECVQDMDHENMFWYRQDPGLGLRLIYFSYDVKMKEKGDIPEGYSVSREKKERFSLILESASTNQTSMYLCASSHDRTYEQYFGPGTRLTVT.

CDR3 DNA: TGCGCCAGCAGCTCGCGCGGGGGGACGAACACCGGGGAGCTGTTTTTT. This codes for CASSSRGGTNTGELFF. V is TRBV5-1 and J is TRBJ2-2, with 8 nucleotides matching TRBD2. Germline values: CDR1 SGHRS, CDR2 YFSETQ. CDR3 length: 16 residues. V was clipped by 3 bases and J by 0 bases; unmatched bases: 4.

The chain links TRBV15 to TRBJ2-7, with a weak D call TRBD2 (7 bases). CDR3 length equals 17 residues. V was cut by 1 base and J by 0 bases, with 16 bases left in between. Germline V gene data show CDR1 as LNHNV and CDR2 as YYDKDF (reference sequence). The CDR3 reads CATSRAARGAISYEQYF. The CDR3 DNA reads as TGTGCCACCAGCAGAGCGGCCCGGGGGGCGATCTCCTACGAGCAGTACTTC.

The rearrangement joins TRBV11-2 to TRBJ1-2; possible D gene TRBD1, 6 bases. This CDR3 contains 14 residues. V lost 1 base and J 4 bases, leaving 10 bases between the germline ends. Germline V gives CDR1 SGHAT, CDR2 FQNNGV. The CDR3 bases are TGTGCCAGCAGCTTAGCAGGGGCGGCCTATGGCTACACCTTC. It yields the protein CASSLAGAAYGYTF. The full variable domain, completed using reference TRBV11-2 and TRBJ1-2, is EAGVAQSPRYKIIEKRQSVAFWCNPISGHATLYWYQQILGQGPKLLIQFQNNGVVDDSQLPKDRFSAERLKGVDSTLKIQPAKLEDSAVYLCASSLAGAAYGYTFGSGTRLTVV.

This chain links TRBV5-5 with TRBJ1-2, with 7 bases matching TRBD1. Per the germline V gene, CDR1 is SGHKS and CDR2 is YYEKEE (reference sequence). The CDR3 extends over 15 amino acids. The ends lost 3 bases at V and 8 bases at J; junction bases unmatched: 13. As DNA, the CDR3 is TGTGCCAGCAGCTCGAGAGGGGGCAAGTCGGGCGGCTACACCTTC. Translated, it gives CASSSRGGKSGGYTF.

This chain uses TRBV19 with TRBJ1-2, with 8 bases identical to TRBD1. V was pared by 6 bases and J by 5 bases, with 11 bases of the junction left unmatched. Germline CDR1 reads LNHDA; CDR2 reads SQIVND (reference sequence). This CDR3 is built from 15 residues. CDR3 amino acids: CASRPWTGSGYGYTF. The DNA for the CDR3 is TGTGCCAGTAGGCCTTGGACAGGGAGCGGGTATGGCTACACCTTC. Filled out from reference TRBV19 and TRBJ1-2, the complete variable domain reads DGGITQSPKYLFRKEGQNVTLSCEQNLNHDAMYWYRQDPGQGLRLIYYSQIVNDFQKGDIAEGYSVSREKKESFPLTVTSAQKNPTAFYLCASRPWTGSGYGYTFGSGTRLTVV.

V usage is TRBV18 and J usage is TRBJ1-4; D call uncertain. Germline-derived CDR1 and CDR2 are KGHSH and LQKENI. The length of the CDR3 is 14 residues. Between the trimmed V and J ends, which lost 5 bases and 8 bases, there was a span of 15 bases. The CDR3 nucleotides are TGTGCCAGCTCAACCGGACTCGCCAAGGAAAAACTGTTTTTT. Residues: CASSTGLAKEKLFF.

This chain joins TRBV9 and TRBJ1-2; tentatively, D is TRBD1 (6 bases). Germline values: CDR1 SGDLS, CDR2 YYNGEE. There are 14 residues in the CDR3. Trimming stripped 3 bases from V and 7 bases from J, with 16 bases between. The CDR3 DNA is TGTGCCAGCAGCGCCCAGGGGAGGGATGCTGGCTACACCTTC. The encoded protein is CASSAQGRDAGYTF.

The CDR3 bases are TGTGCCAGCACCAATGGGCAGGTAATGACAGATACGCAGTATTTT. Its protein is CASTNGQVMTDTQYF. The J gene is TRBJ2-3, the V gene TRBV3-1 (or the pseudogene TRBV3-2); D gene uncertain. V shed 7 bases and J shed 3 bases, with 17 bases lying between them. This CDR3 is built from 15 residues. Germline CDR1 is LGHDT and CDR2 is YNNKEL (reference sequence).